A selection of T cell receptor beta chains follows, all from one sample in a study of shared clonotypes between healthy human individuals. The repertoire was sequenced with immunoSEQ multiplex PCR; TCRdb's copy has only in-frame clones and lacks some. Of approximately 2.5 million clones listed, more than 80% are singletons. The sequenced sample was naive CD4+ T cells sorted from blood. The receptors shown here come from a man aged 18-30 years in good health. Each CDR3 is given with its conserved first and last residue. Clone size appears in some rows only: once, few, many, or a class for an expanded clone.

>TRBJ2-7|TRBV5-1|-
CASSPGLAGDEQYF
>TRBJ2-1|TRBV20-1|-
CSALINEQFF
>TRBJ2-1|TRBV5-1|-
CASSLNPGRYNEQFF
>TRBJ2-2|TRBV6-6|-
CASSYLGGDGELFF
>TRBJ1-2|TRBV7-9|-
CASSLPGQTNYGYTF
>TRBJ2-7|TRBV9|-
CASSVGKGLPYEQYF
>TRBJ2-1|TRBV5-1|-
CASSLENGRRFF
>TRBJ1-6|TRBV18|few
CASSRADGGLHF
>TRBJ1-2|TRBV10-3|-
CAITWDREGYTF
>TRBJ1-5|TRBV25-1|-
CASSVPTGNSNQPQHF
>TRBJ2-3|TRBV7-2|once
CASSLVGIPVDTQYF
>TRBJ1-3|TRBV6-6|-
CASRDVGSGNTIYF
>TRBJ2-7|TRBV10-3|-
CAISGGDEQYF
>TRBJ1-5|TRBV20-1|few
CSAGGSQPQHF
>TRBJ1-6|TRBV5-1|-
CASSLEQGSSPLHF
>TRBJ2-3|TRBV9|-
CASSVEPSGGTDTQYF
>TRBJ2-3|TRBV5-5|-
CASSGGLADTDTQYF
>TRBJ2-1|TRBV2|-
CASSGGASGMGYNEQFF
>TRBJ1-1|TRBV29-1|-
CSFQPGATNTEAFF
>TRBJ2-2|TRBV13|once
CASSLRLKTATGELFF
>TRBJ1-2|TRBV7-3|-
CASSLDPVHGYTF
>TRBJ2-5|TRBV5-1|once
CASSRASKQETQYF
>TRBJ2-7|TRBV5-1|-
CASSLVAGGPVSYF
>TRBJ1-4|TRBV1|-
CTSSQTRARQGNEKLFF
>TRBJ1-6|TRBV19|few
CASSSFGTVDNSPLHF
>TRBJ2-2|TRBV11-2|-
CASSFPPGLNTGELFF